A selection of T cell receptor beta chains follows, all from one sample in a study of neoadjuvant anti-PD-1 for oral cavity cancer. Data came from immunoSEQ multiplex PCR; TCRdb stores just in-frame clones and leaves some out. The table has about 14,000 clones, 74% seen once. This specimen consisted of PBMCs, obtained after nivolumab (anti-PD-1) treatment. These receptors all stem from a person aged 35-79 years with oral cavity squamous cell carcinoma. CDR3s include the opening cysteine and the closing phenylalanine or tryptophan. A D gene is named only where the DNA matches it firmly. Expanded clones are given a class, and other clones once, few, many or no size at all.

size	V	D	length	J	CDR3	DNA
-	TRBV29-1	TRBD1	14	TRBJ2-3	CSVEGQGRTDTQYF	TGCAGCGTTGAAGGACAGGGAAGGACAGATACGCAGTATTTT
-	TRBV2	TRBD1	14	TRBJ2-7	CASSEGTGFYEQYF	TGTGCCAGCAGTGAAGGGACAGGGTTCTACGAGCAGTACTTC
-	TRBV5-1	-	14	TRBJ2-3	CASSDPTSTDTQYF	TGCGCCAGCAGCGACCCGACTAGCACAGATACGCAGTATTTT
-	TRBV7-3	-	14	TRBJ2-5	CASSTGGQGQAQYF	TGTGCCAGCAGCACCGGGGGGCAGGGCCAGGCCCAGTACTTC
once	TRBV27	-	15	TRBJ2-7	CASSSLPGPTNEQYF	TGTGCCAGCAGTTCACTACCAGGGCCAACCAACGAGCAGTACTTC
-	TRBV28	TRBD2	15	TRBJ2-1	CASSLLAGGGNEQFF	TGTGCCAGCAGTCTTCTAGCGGGAGGGGGCAATGAGCAGTTCTTC
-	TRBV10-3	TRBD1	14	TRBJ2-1	CAISAGQGANEQFF	TGTGCCATCAGTGCGGGACAGGGGGCGAATGAGCAGTTCTTC
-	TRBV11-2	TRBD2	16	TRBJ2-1	CASSPRPGLALGEQFF	TGTGCCAGCAGCCCCCGGCCGGGACTAGCATTAGGTGAGCAGTTCTTC
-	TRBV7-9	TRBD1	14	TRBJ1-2	CASSLGLSNRGNAF	TGTGCCAGCAGCCTCGGACTATCCAACAGGGGAAATGCCTTC
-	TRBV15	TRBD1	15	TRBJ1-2	CATSRGQGADYGYTF	TGTGCCACCAGCAGGGGACAGGGGGCGGACTATGGCTACACCTTC
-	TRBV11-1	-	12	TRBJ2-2	CASSLDTGELFF	TGTGCCAGCAGCCTAGACACCGGGGAGCTGTTTTTT
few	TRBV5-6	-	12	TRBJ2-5	CASSSYPETQYF	TGTGCCAGCAGCTCCTATCCAGAGACCCAGTACTTC
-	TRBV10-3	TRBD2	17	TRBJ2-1	CAISVQGTSGSSGEQFF	TGTGCCATCAGTGTCCAAGGGACTAGCGGGAGCTCCGGTGAGCAGTTCTTC
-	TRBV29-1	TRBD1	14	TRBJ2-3	CSGSDRGLTDTQYF	TGCAGCGGCTCCGACAGGGGGCTGACAGATACGCAGTATTTT
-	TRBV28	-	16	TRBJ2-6	CASSSPFGAGANVLTF	TGTGCCAGCAGTTCCCCGTTTGGGGCCGGGGCCAACGTCCTGACTTTC
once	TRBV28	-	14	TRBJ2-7	CASSLSRAGYEQYF	TGTGCCAGCAGTTTAAGTAGGGCGGGCTACGAGCAGTACTTC
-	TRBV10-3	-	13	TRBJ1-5	CAISIDMSQPQHF	TGTGCCATTTCGATCGATATGAGTCAGCCCCAGCATTTT
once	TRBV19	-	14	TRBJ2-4	CASSNPGDKNIQYF	TGTGCCAGTAGTAATCCCGGGGACAAAAACATTCAGTACTTC
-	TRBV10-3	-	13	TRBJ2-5	CAISERLEETQYF	TGTGCCATCAGTGAGCGGCTCGAAGAGACCCAGTACTTC
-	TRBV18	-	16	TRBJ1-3	CASSQTDQGRGNTIYF	TGTGCCAGCTCGCAGACAGATCAGGGGCGCGGAAACACCATATATTTT
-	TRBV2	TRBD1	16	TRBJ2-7	CASQPGQGVGSYEQYF	TGTGCCAGCCAACCGGGACAGGGAGTAGGGTCCTACGAGCAGTACTTC
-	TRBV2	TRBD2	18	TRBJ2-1	CASSGTTRSGATYNEQFF	TGTGCCAGCAGTGGAACCACCCGAAGCGGGGCCACCTACAATGAGCAGTTCTTC
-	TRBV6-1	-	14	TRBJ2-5	CASKLFWGKETQYF	TGTGCCAGCAAGCTGTTTTGGGGGAAAGAGACCCAGTACTTC
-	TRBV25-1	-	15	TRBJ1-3	CASSSWTSSGNTIYF	TGTGCCAGCAGTTCCTGGACCAGCTCTGGAAACACCATATATTTT
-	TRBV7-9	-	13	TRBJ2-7	CASSSQTTYEQYF	TGTGCCAGCAGCTCGCAAACGACCTACGAGCAGTACTTC
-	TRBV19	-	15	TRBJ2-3	CATLRTGTSTDTQYF	TGTGCCACTCTACGGACTGGGACTAGCACAGATACGCAGTATTTT
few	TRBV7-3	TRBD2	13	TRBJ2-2	CASGASGSRELFF	TGTGCCAGCGGGGCTAGCGGGAGTCGGGAGCTGTTTTTT
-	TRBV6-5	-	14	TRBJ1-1	CASREPQGYTEAFF	TGTGCCAGCAGGGAACCTCAGGGATACACTGAAGCTTTCTTT
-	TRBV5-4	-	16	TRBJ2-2	CASSLDLGRIPGELFF	TGTGCCAGCAGCTTGGATTTGGGGAGGATACCCGGGGAGCTGTTTTTT
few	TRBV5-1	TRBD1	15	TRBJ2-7	CASSFGSGGGYEQYF	TGCGCCAGCAGCTTTGGGTCAGGGGGCGGGTACGAGCAGTACTTC
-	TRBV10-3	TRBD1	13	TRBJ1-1	CAISLDRTAEAFF	TGTGCCATCAGCCTGGACAGGACCGCGGAAGCTTTCTTT
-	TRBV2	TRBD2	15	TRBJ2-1	CASSGLAGARNEQFF	TGTGCCAGCAGCGGACTAGCGGGAGCAAGAAATGAGCAGTTCTTC
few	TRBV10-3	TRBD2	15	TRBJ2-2	CAIRTTSGGTGELFF	TGTGCCATCAGGACGACTAGCGGGGGCACCGGGGAGCTGTTTTTT
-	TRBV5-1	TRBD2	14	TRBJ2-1	CASRLTSGSREQFF	TGCGCCAGCAGACTAACTAGCGGGAGTCGTGAGCAGTTCTTC
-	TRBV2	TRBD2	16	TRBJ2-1	CASRGSGGISYNEQFF	TGTGCCAGCAGAGGATCGGGAGGAATCTCCTACAATGAGCAGTTCTTC
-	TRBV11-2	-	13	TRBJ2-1	CASSLSSYNEQFF	TGTGCCAGCAGCTTAAGCTCCTACAATGAGCAGTTCTTC
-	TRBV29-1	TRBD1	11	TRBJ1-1	CSAGTGGNAFF	TGCAGCGCTGGGACAGGGGGGAATGCTTTCTTT
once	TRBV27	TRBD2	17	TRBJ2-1	CASSLWGLREGYNEQFF	TGTGCCAGCAGTTTATGGGGTTTGCGGGAGGGGTACAATGAGCAGTTCTTC
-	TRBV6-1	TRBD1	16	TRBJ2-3	CASSEEAGTGGVKQYF	TGTGCCAGCAGTGAAGAAGCCGGGACAGGGGGCGTTAAGCAGTATTTT
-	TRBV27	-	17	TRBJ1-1	CASSLSASYTMNTEAFF	TGTGCCAGCAGTTTATCGGCCAGCTATACTATGAACACTGAAGCTTTCTTT
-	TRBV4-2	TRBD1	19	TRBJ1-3	CASSQPLRDSADSGNTIYF	TGTGCCAGCAGCCAACCACTTCGGGACAGCGCAGACTCTGGAAACACCATATATTTT
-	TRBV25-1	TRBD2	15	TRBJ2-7	CASSAGLAGRIEQYF	TGTGCCAGCAGTGCGGGACTAGCGGGAAGAATTGAGCAGTACTTC
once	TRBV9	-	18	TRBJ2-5	CASSREQVRGEYQETQYF	TGTGCCAGCAGCAGGGAACAGGTCCGCGGAGAGTACCAAGAGACCCAGTACTTC
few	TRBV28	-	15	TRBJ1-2	CASSLVGRGDYGYTF	TGTGCCAGCAGTTTGGTGGGGCGCGGGGACTATGGCTACACCTTC
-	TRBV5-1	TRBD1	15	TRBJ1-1	CASSLSPGQATEAFF	TGCGCCAGCAGCTTGTCCCCCGGACAGGCGACTGAAGCTTTCTTT
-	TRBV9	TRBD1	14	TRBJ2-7	CASSPGTASVGGLF	TGTGCCAGCAGCCCCGGGACAGCCTCAGTAGGTGGTCTCTTC
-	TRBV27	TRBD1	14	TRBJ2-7	CASRAGTGSSEQYF	TGTGCCAGCAGGGCCGGGACAGGGTCCTCCGAGCAGTACTTC